This TCR beta chain came from a study of T cells in Graves' hyperthyroidism and ophthalmopathy. Patients aged 18 to 65 had newly diagnosed hyperthyroidism that had lasted under 2 months. Germline V gene data show CDR1 as PRHDT and CDR2 as FYEKMQ (reference sequence). The length of the CDR3 is 12 residues. V was pared by 5 bases and J by 6 bases, with 7 bases between. It was RNA transcripts that yielded the amplified TCR beta CDR3 regions. HTBI primers were employed in a first-round RT-PCR of the TCR CDR3. TCRdb independently ran MiXCR on the multiplex PCR reads; one entry per CDR3 protein. In the table there are fewer than 500,000 distinct CDR3 sequences, approximately 13% of which are singletons.

The sample comprised blood. V usage is TRBV13 and J usage is TRBJ2-2, with TRBD2 as a possible D gene (5 bases). This TCR was recovered from a young man with Graves' hyperthyroidism that later progressed to Graves' ophthalmopathy. The CDR3 protein is CASSPSSGELFF. CDR3 sequence (DNA): TGTGCCAGCAGCCCTAGCTCCGGGGAGCTGTTTTTT.